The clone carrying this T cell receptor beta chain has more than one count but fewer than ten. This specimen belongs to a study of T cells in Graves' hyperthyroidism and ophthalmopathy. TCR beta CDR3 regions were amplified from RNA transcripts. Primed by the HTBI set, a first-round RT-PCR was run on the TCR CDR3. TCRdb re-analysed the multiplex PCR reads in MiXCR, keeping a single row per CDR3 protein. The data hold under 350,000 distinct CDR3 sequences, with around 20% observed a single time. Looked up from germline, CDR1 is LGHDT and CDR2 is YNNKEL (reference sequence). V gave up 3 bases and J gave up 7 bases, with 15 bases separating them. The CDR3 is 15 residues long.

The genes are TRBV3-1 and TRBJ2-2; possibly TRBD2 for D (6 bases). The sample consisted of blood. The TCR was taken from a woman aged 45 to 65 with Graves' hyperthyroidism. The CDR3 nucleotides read TGTGCCAGCAGCCAGGGGGGAACTAGCCACGGGGAGCTGTTTTTT. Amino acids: CASSQGGTSHGELFF.